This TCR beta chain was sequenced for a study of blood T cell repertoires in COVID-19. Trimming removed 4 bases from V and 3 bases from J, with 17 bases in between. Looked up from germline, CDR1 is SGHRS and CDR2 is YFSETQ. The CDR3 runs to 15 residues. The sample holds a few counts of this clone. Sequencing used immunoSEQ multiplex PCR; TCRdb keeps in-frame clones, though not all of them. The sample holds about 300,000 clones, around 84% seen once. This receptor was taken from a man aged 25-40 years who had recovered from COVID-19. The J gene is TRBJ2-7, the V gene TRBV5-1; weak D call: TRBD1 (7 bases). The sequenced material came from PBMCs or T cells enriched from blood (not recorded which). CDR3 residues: CASSPAGQSDYEQYF. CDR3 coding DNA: TGCGCCAGCAGCCCGGCGGGACAGTCTGACTACGAGCAGTACTTC.